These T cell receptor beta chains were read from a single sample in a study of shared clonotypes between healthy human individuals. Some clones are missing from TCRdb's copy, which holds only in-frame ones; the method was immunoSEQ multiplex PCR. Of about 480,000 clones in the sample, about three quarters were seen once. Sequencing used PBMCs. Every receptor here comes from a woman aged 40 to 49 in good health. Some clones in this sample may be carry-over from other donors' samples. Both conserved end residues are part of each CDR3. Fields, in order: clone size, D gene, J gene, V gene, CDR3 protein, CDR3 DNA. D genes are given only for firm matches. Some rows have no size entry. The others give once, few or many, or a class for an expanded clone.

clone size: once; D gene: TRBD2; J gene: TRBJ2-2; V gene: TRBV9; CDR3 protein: CASSVGGRASNAGELFF; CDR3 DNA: TGTGCCAGCAGCGTAGGCGGGAGGGCCTCTAACGCCGGGGAGCTGTTTTTT
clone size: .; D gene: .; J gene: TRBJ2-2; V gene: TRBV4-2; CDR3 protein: CASSSGKALNTGELFF; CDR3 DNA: TGTGCCAGCAGCTCGGGGAAGGCCCTTAACACCGGGGAGCTGTTTTTT
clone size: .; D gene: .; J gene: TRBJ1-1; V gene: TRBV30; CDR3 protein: CAWILEGGTEAFF; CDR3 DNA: TGTGCCTGGATATTAGAGGGGGGGACTGAAGCTTTCTTT
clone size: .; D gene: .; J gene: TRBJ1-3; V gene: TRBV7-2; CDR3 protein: CASSLGGVRSGNTIYF; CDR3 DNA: TGTGCCAGCAGCTTAGGTGGGGTACGCTCTGGAAACACCATATATTTT
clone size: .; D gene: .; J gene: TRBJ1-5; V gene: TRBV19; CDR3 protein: CASSIEGDSNQPQHF; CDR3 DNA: TGTGCCAGTAGTATTGAGGGGGATAGCAATCAGCCCCAGCATTTT
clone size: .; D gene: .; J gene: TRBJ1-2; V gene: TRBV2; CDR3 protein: CASRPHGRRARANYGYTF; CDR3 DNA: TGTGCCAGCAGGCCTCACGGAAGGAGGGCCAGAGCTAACTATGGCTACACCTTC
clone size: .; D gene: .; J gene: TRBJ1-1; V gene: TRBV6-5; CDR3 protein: CASMRGMNTEAFF; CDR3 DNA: TGTGCCAGCATGAGGGGGATGAACACTGAAGCTTTCTTT
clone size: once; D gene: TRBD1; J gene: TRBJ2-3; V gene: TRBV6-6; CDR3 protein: CASSFRGPSTDTQYF; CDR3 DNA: TGTGCCAGCAGTTTCAGGGGGCCTAGCACAGATACGCAGTATTTT
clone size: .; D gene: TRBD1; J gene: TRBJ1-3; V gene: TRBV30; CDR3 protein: CAWSAQGISGNTIYF; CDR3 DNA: TGTGCCTGGAGTGCACAGGGGATCTCTGGAAACACCATATATTTT
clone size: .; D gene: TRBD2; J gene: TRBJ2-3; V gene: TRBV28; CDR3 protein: CASSPGLAGGTDTQYF; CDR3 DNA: TGTGCCAGCAGTCCGGGACTAGCGGGCGGCACAGATACGCAGTATTTT
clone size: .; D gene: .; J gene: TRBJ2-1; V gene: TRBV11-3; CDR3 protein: CASSAQGPPGDEQFF; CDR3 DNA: TGTGCCAGCAGCGCTCAGGGACCTCCGGGGGATGAGCAGTTCTTC
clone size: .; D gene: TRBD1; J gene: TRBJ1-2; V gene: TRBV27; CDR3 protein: CASSLPGGRYGYTF; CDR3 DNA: TGTGCCAGCAGTTTACCAGGGGGAAGATATGGCTACACCTTC
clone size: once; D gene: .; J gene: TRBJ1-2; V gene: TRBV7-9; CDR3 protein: CASSLGDYGYTF; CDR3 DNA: TGTGCCAGCAGCTTGGGCGACTATGGCTACACCTTC
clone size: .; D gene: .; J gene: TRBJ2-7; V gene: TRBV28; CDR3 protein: CASSSTPRTAYEQYF; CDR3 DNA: TGTGCCAGCAGTTCCACCCCCCGGACAGCTTACGAGCAGTACTTC
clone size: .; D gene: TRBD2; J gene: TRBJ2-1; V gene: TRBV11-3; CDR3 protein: CASSLVLAGYNEQFF; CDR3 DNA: TGTGCCAGCAGCTTAGTTCTAGCGGGGTACAATGAGCAGTTCTTC
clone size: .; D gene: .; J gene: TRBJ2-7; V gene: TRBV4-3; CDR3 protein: CASSQAWQETYEQYF; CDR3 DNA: TGCGCCAGCAGCCAAGCGTGGCAGGAAACCTACGAGCAGTACTTC
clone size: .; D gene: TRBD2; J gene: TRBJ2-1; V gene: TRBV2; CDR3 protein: CASSELAVYNEQFF; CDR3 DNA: TGTGCCAGCAGTGAACTAGCGGTATACAATGAGCAGTTCTTC
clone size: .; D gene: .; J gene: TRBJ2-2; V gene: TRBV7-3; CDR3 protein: CASSRGLNTGELFF; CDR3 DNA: TGTGCCAGCAGTAGGGGACTGAACACCGGGGAGCTGTTTTTT
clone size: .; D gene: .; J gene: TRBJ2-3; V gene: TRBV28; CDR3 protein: CASSMGGAADTQYF; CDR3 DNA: TGTGCCAGCAGCATGGGGGGAGCGGCAGATACGCAGTATTTT
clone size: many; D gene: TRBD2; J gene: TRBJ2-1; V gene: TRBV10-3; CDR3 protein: CAISESRLAGAVGEQFF; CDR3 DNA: TGTGCCATCAGTGAGTCGAGACTAGCGGGGGCGGTAGGTGAGCAGTTCTTC
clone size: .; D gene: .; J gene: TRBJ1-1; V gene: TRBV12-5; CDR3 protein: CASAKVAMNTEAFF; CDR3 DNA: TGTGCTAGTGCCAAGGTAGCCATGAACACTGAAGCTTTCTTT
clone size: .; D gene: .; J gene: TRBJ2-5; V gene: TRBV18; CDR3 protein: CASSPRVGEETQYF; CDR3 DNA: TGTGCCAGCTCACCACGTGTCGGCGAAGAGACCCAGTACTTC
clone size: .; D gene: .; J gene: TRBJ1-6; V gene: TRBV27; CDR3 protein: CASRPASGEWHSPLHF; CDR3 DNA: TGTGCCTCCCGACCGGCGTCAGGGGAGTGGCATTCACCCCTCCACTTT
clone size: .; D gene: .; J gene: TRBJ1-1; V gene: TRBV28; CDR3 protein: CASWGREGTEAFF; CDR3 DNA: TGTGCCAGCTGGGGGCGGGAGGGGACTGAAGCTTTCTTT
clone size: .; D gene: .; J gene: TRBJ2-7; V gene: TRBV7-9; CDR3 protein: CASSLWADSYEQYF; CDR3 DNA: TGTGCCAGCAGCTTATGGGCAGACAGCTACGAGCAGTACTTC
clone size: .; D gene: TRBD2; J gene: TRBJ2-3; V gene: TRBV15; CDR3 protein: CATSRRSGRVGDTQYF; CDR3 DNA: TGTGCCACCAGCAGGAGGAGCGGGAGGGTGGGAGATACGCAGTATTTT
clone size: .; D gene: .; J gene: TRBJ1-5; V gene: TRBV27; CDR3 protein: CASSPRRTSSQPQHF; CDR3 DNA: TGTGCCAGCAGCCCACGGAGGACGTCAAGTCAGCCCCAGCATTTT
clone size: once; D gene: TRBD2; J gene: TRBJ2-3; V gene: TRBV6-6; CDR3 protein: CASSGREGLYTQYF; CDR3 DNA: TGTGCCAGCAGTGGGAGGGAGGGCCTATATACGCAGTATTTT
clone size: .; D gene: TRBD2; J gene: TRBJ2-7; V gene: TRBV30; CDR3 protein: CAWSVGLAGLGEQYF; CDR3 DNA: TGTGCCTGGAGTGTTGGACTAGCGGGATTGGGTGAGCAGTACTTC
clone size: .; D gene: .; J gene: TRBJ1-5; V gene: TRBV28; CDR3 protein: CASSPGWPSNQPQHF; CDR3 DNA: TGTGCCAGCAGCCCAGGGTGGCCCAGCAATCAGCCCCAGCATTTT
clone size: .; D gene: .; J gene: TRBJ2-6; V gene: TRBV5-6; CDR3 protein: CASSPAGAGFAGANVLTF; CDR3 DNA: TGTGCCAGCAGCCCCGCGGGGGCAGGGTTTGCTGGGGCCAACGTCCTGACTTTC
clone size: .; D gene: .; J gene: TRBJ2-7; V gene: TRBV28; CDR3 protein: CASSSRGGWAYEQYF; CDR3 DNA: TGTGCCAGCAGTTCCCGGGGAGGTTGGGCCTACGAGCAGTACTTC
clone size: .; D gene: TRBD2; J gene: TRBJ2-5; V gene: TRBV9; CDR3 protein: CASSAGLAGGQETQYF; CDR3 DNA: TGTGCCAGCAGCGCTGGACTAGCGGGGGGACAAGAGACCCAGTACTTC
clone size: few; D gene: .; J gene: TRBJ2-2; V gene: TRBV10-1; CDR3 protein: CASSEAGKAGELFF; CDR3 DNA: TGCGCCAGCAGCGAGGCAGGGAAGGCCGGGGAGCTGTTTTTT
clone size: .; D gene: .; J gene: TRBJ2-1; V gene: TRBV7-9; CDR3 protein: CASSLVESEQFF; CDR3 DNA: TGTGCCAGCAGCTTAGTTGAGAGTGAGCAGTTCTTC
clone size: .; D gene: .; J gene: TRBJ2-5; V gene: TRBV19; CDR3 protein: CASSQWGSRPETQYF; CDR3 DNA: TGTGCCAGTAGTCAATGGGGTAGCCGGCCCGAGACCCAGTACTTC
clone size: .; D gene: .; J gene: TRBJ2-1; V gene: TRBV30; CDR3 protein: CAWSRGGRYNEQFF; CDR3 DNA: TGTGCCTGGAGTAGGGGGGGCCGCTACAATGAGCAGTTCTTC
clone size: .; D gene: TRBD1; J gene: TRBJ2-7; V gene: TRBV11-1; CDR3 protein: CASSLAGTGAYEQYF; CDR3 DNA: TGTGCCAGCAGCTTAGCTGGGACAGGGGCCTACGAGCAGTACTTC
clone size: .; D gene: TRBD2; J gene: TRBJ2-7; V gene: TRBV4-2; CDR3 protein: CASSQESPAGGPYEQYF; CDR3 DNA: TGTGCCAGCAGCCAAGAAAGCCCAGCGGGAGGGCCCTACGAGCAGTACTTC
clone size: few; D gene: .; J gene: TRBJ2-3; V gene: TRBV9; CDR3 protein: CASSPRALGSDTQYF; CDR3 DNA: TGTGCCAGCAGCCCCCGTGCTCTTGGCTCAGATACGCAGTATTTT
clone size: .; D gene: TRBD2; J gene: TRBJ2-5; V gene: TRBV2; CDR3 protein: CASRLSTSGAQETQYF; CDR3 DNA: TGTGCCAGCAGGCTCTCGACTAGCGGGGCCCAAGAGACCCAGTACTTC
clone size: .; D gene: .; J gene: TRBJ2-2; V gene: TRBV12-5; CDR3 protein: CASGLPERPGELFF; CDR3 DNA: TGTGCTAGTGGTTTGCCTGAGCGGCCCGGGGAGCTGTTTTTT
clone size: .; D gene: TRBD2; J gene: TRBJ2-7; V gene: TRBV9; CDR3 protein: CASSRELAGGQDEQYF; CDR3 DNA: TGTGCCAGCAGCCGTGAACTAGCGGGAGGGCAAGACGAGCAGTACTTC
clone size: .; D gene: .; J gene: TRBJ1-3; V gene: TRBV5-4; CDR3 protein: CASSLDGRTNGGNTIYF; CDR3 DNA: TGTGCCAGCAGCTTAGATGGACGGACCAACGGCGGAAACACCATATATTTT
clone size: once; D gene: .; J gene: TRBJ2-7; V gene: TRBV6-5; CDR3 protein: CASSYSGLGGLYEQYF; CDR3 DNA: TGTGCCAGCAGTTACTCGGGACTAGGGGGCCTCTACGAGCAGTACTTC
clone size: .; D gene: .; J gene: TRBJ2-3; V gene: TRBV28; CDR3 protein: CASSQITDISRVTDTQYF; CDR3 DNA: TGTGCCAGCAGCCAAATAACCGACATCTCCCGAGTCACAGATACGCAGTATTTT
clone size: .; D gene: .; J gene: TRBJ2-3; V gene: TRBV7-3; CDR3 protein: CASSPRAGRGDTDTQYF; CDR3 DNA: TGTGCCAGCAGCCCCCGCGCTGGCAGGGGGGACACAGATACGCAGTATTTT
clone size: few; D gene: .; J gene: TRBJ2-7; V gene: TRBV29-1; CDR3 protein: CSVRTQSSYEQYF; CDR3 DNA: TGCAGCGTTAGGACACAATCCTCCTACGAGCAGTACTTC
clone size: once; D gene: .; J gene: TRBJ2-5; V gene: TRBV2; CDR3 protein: CASSGRGRETQYF; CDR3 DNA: TGTGCCAGCAGTGGCAGGGGCCGGGAGACCCAGTACTTC
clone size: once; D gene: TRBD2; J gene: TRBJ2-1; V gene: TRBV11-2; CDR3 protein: CASSSTSGSYNEQFF; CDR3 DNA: TGTGCCAGCAGCTCAACTAGCGGGAGCTACAATGAGCAGTTCTTC
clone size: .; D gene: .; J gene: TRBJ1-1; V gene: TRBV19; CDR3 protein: CASSSAENTEAFF; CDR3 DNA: TGTGCCAGTAGCTCCGCGGAGAACACTGAAGCTTTCTTT
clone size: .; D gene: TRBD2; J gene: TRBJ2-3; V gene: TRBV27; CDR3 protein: CASSLRPGLAVTDTQYF; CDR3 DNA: TGTGCCAGCAGTTTACGCCCGGGACTAGCGGTCACAGATACGCAGTATTTT
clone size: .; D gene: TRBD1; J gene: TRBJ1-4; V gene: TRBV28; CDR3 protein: CASSPTGGRSEKLFF; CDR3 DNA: TGTGCCAGCAGTCCCACAGGGGGAAGGAGTGAAAAACTGTTTTTT
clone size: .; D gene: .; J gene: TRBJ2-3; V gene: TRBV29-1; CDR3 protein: CSVGSGTTDTQYF; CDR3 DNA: TGCAGCGTTGGTAGCGGAACCACAGATACGCAGTATTTT
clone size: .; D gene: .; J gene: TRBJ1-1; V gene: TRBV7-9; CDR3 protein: CASSHNTEAFF; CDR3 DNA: TGTGCCAGCAGCCACAACACTGAAGCTTTCTTT
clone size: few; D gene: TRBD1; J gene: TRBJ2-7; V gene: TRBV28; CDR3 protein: CAARATGGSREQYF; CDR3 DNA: TGTGCCGCCCGGGCGACAGGGGGCTCCCGCGAGCAGTACTTC
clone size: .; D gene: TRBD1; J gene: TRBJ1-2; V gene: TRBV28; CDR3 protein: CASSPGTATYGYTF; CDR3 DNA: TGTGCCAGCAGTCCGGGGACAGCAACCTATGGCTACACCTTC
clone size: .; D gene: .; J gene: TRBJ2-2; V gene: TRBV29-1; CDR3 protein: CSAEPPGVRGTGELFF; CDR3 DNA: TGCAGCGCTGAACCCCCCGGGGTCCGCGGTACCGGGGAGCTGTTTTTT